The 5 T cell receptor beta chains below were found in one sample sequenced in a study of OX40 agonist ivuxolimab in advanced cancers. Sequencing was performed with immunoSEQ multiplex PCR; in TCRdb, only in-frame clones are kept and a portion is missing. The profile shows tens of thousands of clones, under 90% of them singletons. The sample consisted of CD4+ or CD8+ T cells sorted from blood, taken in a trial of the OX40 agonist ivuxolimab. These receptors were taken from an adult with an advanced solid tumor such as melanoma, head and neck, liver or kidney cancer.

V is TRBV6-5 and J is TRBJ1-2; 10 bases agree with TRBD1. Germline V gene lookup returns CDR1 MNHEY and CDR2 SVGAGI. CDR3 length: 13 residues. V trimming: 8 bases; J trimming: 8 bases; junction bases outside the gene matches: 8. The CDR3, as DNA: TGTGCCAGCTCTACCGGGACAGGGGACGGCTACACCTTC. It specifies CASSTGTGDGYTF.

This rearrangement joins TRBV5-4 to TRBJ2-5; D is perhaps TRBD2 (6 bases). This CDR3 is built from 14 residues. Germline CDR1 is SGHNT and CDR2 is YYREEE (reference sequence). The V end lost 0 bases, the J end lost 3 bases, and 9 bases lay between the germline ends. DNA of the CDR3: TGTGCCAGCAGCTTGGATTGGGGGGAAGAGACCCAGTACTTC. As protein: CASSLDWGEETQYF.

The gene calls are TRBV10-3 and TRBJ2-7; no definite D call. V was cut by 6 bases and J by 3 bases, with 15 bases left in between. The CDR3 length is 14 residues. Germline lookup yields CDR1 ENHRY and CDR2 SYGVKD. The CDR3 sequence is CAIREPQVNYEQYF. The CDR3 region has the DNA TGTGCCATCAGGGAGCCTCAAGTCAACTACGAGCAGTACTTC.

The table lists this clone with a count of one. V usage is TRBV5-4 and J usage is TRBJ2-2, with TRBD2 identical over 7 bases. Germline CDR1 reads SGHNT; CDR2 reads YYREEE (reference sequence). CDR3 length: 16 amino acids. J was trimmed by 4 bases and V by 6 bases; bases with no gene match: 12. The CDR3 DNA reads as TGTGCCAGCACCCCTTGGTGGGGGGGTAGCACCGGGGAGCTGTTTTTT. This gives the protein CASTPWWGGSTGELFF.

This chain uses TRBV27 with TRBJ2-5, with 8 nucleotides matching TRBD2. The junction had 19 bases not matched to a gene; V was cut back by 6 bases and J by 4 bases. Germline V gives CDR1 MNHEY, CDR2 SMNVEV (reference sequence). The CDR3 consists of 18 residues. The CDR3 region has the DNA TGTGCCAGCAGCTCTTTCCTCCGCGGCGGGGGGCGCAGAGAGACCCAGTACTTC. Protein: CASSSFLRGGGRRETQYF.